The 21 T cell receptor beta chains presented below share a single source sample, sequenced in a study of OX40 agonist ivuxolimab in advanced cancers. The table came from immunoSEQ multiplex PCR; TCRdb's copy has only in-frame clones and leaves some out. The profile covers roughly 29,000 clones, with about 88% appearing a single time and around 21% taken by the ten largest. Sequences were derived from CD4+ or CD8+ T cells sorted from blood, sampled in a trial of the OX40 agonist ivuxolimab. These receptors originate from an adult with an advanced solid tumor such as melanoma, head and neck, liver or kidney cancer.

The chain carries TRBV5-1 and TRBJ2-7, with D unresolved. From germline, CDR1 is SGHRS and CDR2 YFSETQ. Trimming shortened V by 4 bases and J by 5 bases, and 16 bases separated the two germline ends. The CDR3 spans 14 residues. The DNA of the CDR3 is TGCGCCAGCAGCCCTAAGGGATTGTGGGACGAGCAGTACTTC. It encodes CASSPKGLWDEQYF.

The CDR3: CASSYGLGEVVNEQFF. The CDR3 DNA is TGTGCCAGCAGTTACGGTCTCGGGGAGGTGGTCAATGAGCAGTTCTTC. The chain recombines TRBV6-5 with TRBJ2-1, with D perhaps TRBD2 (6 bases). Germline CDR1 reads MNHEY; CDR2 reads SVGAGI. This CDR3 region has 16 residues. Trimming cost V 2 bases and J 6 bases, with 17 bases left between them.

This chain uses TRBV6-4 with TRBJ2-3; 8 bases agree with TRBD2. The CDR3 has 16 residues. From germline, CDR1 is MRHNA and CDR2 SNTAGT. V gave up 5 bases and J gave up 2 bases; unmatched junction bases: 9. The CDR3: CASSLTRGGYTDTQYF. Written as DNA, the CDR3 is TGTGCCAGCAGTCTCACTCGGGGGGGCTACACAGATACGCAGTATTTT.

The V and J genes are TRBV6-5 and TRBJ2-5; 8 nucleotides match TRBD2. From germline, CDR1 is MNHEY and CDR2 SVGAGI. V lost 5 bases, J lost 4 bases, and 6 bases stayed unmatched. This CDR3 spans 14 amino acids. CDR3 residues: CASSTGGGGETQYF. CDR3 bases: TGTGCCAGCAGTACGGGGGGGGGAGGAGAGACCCAGTACTTC.

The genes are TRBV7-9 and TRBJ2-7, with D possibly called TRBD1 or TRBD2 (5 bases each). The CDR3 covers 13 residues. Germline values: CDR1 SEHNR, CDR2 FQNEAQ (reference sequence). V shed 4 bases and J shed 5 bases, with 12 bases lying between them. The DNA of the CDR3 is TGTGCCAGCAGCTCCCCCGGGACCCACGAGCAGTACTTC. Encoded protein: CASSSPGTHEQYF.

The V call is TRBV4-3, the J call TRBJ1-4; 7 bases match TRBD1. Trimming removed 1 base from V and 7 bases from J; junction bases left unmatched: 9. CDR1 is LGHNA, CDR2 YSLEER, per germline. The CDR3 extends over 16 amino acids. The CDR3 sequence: CASSQGGGAVGEKLFF. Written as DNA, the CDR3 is TGCGCCAGCAGCCAAGGAGGGGGCGCGGTGGGTGAAAAACTGTTTTTT.

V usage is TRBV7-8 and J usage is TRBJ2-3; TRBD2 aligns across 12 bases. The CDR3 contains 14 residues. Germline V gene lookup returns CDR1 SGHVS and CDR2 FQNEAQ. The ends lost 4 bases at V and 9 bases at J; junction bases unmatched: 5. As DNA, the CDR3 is TGTGCCAGCAGCTATTCCGGACTAGCGGGGACGCAGTATTTT. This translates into CASSYSGLAGTQYF.

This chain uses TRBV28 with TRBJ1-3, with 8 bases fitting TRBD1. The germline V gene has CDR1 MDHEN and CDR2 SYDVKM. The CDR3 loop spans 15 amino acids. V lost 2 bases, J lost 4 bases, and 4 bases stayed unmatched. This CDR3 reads CASSLRGTGGNTIYF. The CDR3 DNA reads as TGTGCCAGCAGTTTAAGGGGGACAGGCGGAAACACCATATATTTT. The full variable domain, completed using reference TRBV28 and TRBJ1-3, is DVKVTQSSRYLVKRTGEKVFLECVQDMDHENMFWYRQDPGLGLRLIYFSYDVKMKEKGDIPEGYSVSREKKERFSLILESASTNQTSMYLCASSLRGTGGNTIYFGEGSWLTVV.

The CDR3 region has the DNA TGTGCCAGCAGTTTGCCGGGGGGCACCTACGAGCAGTACTTC. Translating gives CASSLPGGTYEQYF. The chain has TRBV27 and TRBJ2-7; D is perhaps TRBD2 (7 bases). This CDR3 is 14 amino acids long. CDR1 MNHEY and CDR2 SMNVEV come from the germline V gene (reference sequence). Trimming removed 3 bases from V and 2 bases from J, with 11 bases in between.

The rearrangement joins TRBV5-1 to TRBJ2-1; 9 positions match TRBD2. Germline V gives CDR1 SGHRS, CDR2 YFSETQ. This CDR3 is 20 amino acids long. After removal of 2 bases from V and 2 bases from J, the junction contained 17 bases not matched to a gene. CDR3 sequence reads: CASSFKAWLAGTKAYNEQFF. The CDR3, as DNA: TGCGCCAGCAGCTTTAAGGCTTGGCTAGCGGGGACGAAGGCCTACAATGAGCAGTTCTTC.

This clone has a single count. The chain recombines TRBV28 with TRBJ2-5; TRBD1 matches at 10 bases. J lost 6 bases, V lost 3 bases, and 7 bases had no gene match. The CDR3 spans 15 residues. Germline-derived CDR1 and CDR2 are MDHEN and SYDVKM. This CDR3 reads CASSFSGTGVQTQYF. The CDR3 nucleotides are TGTGCCAGCAGTTTTTCCGGGACAGGGGTTCAGACCCAGTACTTC. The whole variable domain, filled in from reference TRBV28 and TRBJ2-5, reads DVKVTQSSRYLVKRTGEKVFLECVQDMDHENMFWYRQDPGLGLRLIYFSYDVKMKEKGDIPEGYSVSREKKERFSLILESASTNQTSMYLCASSFSGTGVQTQYFGPGTRLLVL.

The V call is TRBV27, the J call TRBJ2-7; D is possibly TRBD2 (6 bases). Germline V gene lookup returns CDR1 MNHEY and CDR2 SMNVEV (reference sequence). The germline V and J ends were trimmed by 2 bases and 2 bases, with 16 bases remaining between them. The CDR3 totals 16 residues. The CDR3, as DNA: TGTGCCAGCAGTTTAATCGGTAGCGGTAAGACCTACGAGCAGTACTTC. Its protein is CASSLIGSGKTYEQYF.

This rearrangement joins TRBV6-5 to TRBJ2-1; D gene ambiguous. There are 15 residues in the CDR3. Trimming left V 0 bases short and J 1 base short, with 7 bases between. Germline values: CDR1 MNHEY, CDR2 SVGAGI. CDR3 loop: CASSYSVGSYNEQFF. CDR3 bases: TGTGCCAGCAGTTACTCCGTCGGGTCCTACAATGAGCAGTTCTTC.

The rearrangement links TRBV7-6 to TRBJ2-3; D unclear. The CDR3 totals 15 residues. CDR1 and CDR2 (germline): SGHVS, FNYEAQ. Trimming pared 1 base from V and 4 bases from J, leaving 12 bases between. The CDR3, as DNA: TGTGCCAGCAGCTTAGAGGCAGAGCACGCAGATACGCAGTATTTT. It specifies CASSLEAEHADTQYF.

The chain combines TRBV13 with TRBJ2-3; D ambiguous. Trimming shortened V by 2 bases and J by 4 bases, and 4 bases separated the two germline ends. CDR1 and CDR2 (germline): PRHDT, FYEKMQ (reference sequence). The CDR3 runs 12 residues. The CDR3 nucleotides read TGTGCCAGCAGCTTATGGGCAGATACGCAGTATTTT. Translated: CASSLWADTQYF.

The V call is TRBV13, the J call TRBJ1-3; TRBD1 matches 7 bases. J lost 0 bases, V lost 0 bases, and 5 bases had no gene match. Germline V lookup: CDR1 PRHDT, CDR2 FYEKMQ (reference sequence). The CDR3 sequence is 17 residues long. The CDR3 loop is CASSLGGTVSSGNTIYF. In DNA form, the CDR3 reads TGTGCCAGCAGCTTAGGGGGGACAGTTAGCTCTGGAAACACCATATATTTT.

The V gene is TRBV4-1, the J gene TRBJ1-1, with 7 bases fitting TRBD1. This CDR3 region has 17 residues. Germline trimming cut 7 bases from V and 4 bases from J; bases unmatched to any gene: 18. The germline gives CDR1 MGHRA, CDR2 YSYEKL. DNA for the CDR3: TGCGCCAGCACGCCTGGGCAAGGGGGCGCGGGTTCCACTGAAGCTTTCTTT. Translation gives CASTPGQGGAGSTEAFF.

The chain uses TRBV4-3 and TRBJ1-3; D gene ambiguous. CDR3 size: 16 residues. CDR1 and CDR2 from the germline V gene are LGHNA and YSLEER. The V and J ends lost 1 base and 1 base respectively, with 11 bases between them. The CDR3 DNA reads TGCGCCAGCAGCCAAGGTTCGATCGGGTCTGGAAACACCATATATTTT. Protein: CASSQGSIGSGNTIYF.

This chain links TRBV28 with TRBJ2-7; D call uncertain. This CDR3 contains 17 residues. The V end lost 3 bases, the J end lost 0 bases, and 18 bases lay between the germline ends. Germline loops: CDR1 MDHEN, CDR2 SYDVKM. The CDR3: CASSFSGIGIASYEQYF. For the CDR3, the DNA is TGTGCCAGCAGTTTTTCTGGGATCGGAATAGCCTCCTACGAGCAGTACTTC.

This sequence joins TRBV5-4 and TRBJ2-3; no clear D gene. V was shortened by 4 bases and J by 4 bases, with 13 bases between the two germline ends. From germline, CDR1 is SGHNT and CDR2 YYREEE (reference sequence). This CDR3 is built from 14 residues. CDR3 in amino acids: CASSPGPGSDTQYF. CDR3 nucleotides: TGTGCCAGCAGCCCCGGCCCCGGCTCAGATACGCAGTATTTT.

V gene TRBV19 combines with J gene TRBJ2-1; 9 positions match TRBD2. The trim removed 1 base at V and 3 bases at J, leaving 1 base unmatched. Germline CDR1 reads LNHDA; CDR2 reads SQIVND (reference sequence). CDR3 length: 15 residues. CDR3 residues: CASSIASGVYNEQFF. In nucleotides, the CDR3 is TGTGCCAGTAGTATAGCTAGCGGGGTCTACAATGAGCAGTTCTTC. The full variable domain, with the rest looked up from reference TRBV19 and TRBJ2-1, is DGGITQSPKYLFRKEGQNVTLSCEQNLNHDAMYWYRQDPGQGLRLIYYSQIVNDFQKGDIAEGYSVSREKKESFPLTVTSAQKNPTAFYLCASSIASGVYNEQFFGPGTRLTVL.